This T cell receptor (beta chain) was identified during a study of CD8 T cells in ankylosing spondylitis. This clonotype was seen a handful of times. No antigen is known for it. Using its own MiXCR run on the 5' RACE reads, TCRdb lists one record per CDR3 protein. The sample carries about 90,000 distinct CDR3 sequences, roughly 8.8% recorded once. Study conclusions and caveats: Ankylosing spondylitis blood seemed to carry a telltale TCR beta motif made of under ten highly homologous variants.

This CDR3 spans 15 amino acids. The germline V gene encodes CDR1 PRHDT and CDR2 FYEKMQ (reference sequence). After removal of 5 bases from V and 6 bases from J, the junction contained 5 bases not matched to a gene. This chain connects TRBV13 to TRBJ2-3; 13 positions agree with TRBD2. The specimen was blood, either unsorted or a sorted T cell fraction (not recorded which). This receptor was taken from a male donor with ankylosing spondylitis. CDR3 residues: CASSDGLAGVDTQYF. The CDR3 nucleotides read TGTGCCAGCAGCGATGGACTAGCGGGAGTTGATACGCAGTATTTT.